Below are 9 T cell receptor beta chains sequenced from a single sample in a study of shared clonotypes between healthy human individuals (dated by TCRdb to about 2020). The library was generated by the immunoSEQ multiplex PCR assay. TCRdb re-hosts the immuneACCESS table, in-frame sequences only. Its copies lack some clones; in the studies checked, an unresolved V gene accounts for under half of them, and the cause for the rest is not known. The sample table contains around 500,000 clones; only one count was recorded for 76% of them. The top ten clones comprise approximately 13% of the sample. The sample consisted of PBMCs. The receptor source for this set is a woman between 40 and 50 years old in good health. Some clones in this sample may be carry-over from other donors' samples.

In this sample, this clone turned up many times. V usage is TRBV5-6 and J usage is TRBJ1-3, with 9 bases aligning to TRBD1. This CDR3 contains 15 residues. With V trimmed by 4 bases and J by 3 bases, 5 bases remained unmatched. In germline, CDR1 is SGHDT, CDR2 YYEEEE. In DNA, the CDR3 is TGTGCCAGCAGCCCGGACAGGGGATATGGAAACACCATATATTTT. Translation gives CASSPDRGYGNTIYF. Supplemented by reference TRBV5-6 and TRBJ1-3, the full variable domain reads DAGVTQSPTHLIKTRGQQVTLRCSPKSGHDTVSWYQQALGQGPQFIFQYYEEEERQRGNFPDRFSGHQFPNYSSELNVNALLLGDSALYLCASSPDRGYGNTIYFGEGSWLTVV.

The chain recombines TRBV29-1 with TRBJ1-4, with D possibly being TRBD1 (6 bases). CDR1 is SQVTM, CDR2 ANQGSEA, per germline. This CDR3 has 13 amino acids. Trimming removed 7 bases from V and 8 bases from J, with 17 bases in between. The CDR3 DNA reads as TGCAGCGCCCGAACTGGGGGCAGCGAAAAACTGTTTTTT. This encodes CSARTGGSEKLFF.

V gene TRBV10-1 combines with J gene TRBJ2-5; 12 bases are a match to TRBD2. Trimming took 0 bases from V and 5 from J; bases not matched to a gene: 10. The CDR3 is 18 amino acids. Germline V CDR1 and CDR2: WNHNN, SYGVQD (reference sequence). This CDR3 reads CASSESSVTSGRSETQYF. The CDR3, as DNA: TGCGCCAGCAGTGAGTCCTCCGTGACTAGCGGGAGATCCGAGACCCAGTACTTC.

V gene TRBV13 combines with J gene TRBJ2-1, with a weak D call TRBD2 (6 bases). The CDR3 runs 15 residues. In germline, CDR1 is PRHDT, CDR2 FYEKMQ (reference sequence). V was clipped by 4 bases and J by 4 bases, with 14 bases between them. The CDR3 sequence is CASSSMGGTYNEQFF. In DNA form, the CDR3 reads TGTGCCAGCAGCTCGATGGGGGGTACATACAATGAGCAGTTCTTC. Supplemented by reference TRBV13 and TRBJ2-1, the full variable domain reads AAGVIQSPRHLIKEKRETATLKCYPIPRHDTVYWYQQGPGQDPQFLISFYEKMQSDKGSIPDRFSAQQFSDYHSELNMSSLELGDSALYFCASSSMGGTYNEQFFGPGTRLTVL.

The rearrangement links TRBV30 to TRBJ1-1, with D possibly TRBD1 on 5 matching bases. Trimming shortened V by 6 bases and J by 6 bases, and 20 bases separated the two germline ends. This CDR3 has 14 residues. From germline, CDR1 is GTSNPN and CDR2 SVGIG (reference sequence). The CDR3 is CACTSRDLRPEAFF. CDR3 DNA sequence: TGTGCCTGCACCTCCCGGGACCTCAGGCCTGAAGCTTTCTTT.

There are a few counts of this clone. The chain couples TRBV6-8 to TRBJ2-1; 12 bases line up with TRBD2. The CDR3 runs 17 residues. The V segment lost 6 bases and the J segment 4 bases; nucleotides outside the gene matches: 10. In germline, CDR1 is MNHGY, CDR2 SAAAGT. Written as DNA, the CDR3 is TGTGCCAGCAGCCCAAGGACTAGCGGGATACTATACAATGAGCAGTTCTTC. It encodes CASSPRTSGILYNEQFF.

This chain connects TRBV28 to TRBJ2-7; TRBD2 matches at 7 bases. J lost 4 bases, V lost 5 bases, and 14 bases had no gene match. There are 16 residues in the CDR3. Germline CDR1 and CDR2: MDHEN and SYDVKM. DNA of the CDR3: TGTGCCAGCAGTCTTCTTGGGGCGGGAGAGAGGTACGAGCAGTACTTC. The encoded protein is CASSLLGAGERYEQYF.

V is TRBV19 and J is TRBJ1-3, with 8 bases identical to TRBD1. The CDR3 runs to 16 residues. The germline V gene has CDR1 LNHDA and CDR2 SQIVND (reference sequence). Germline trimming cut 5 bases from V and 4 bases from J; bases unmatched to any gene: 10. The CDR3 DNA reads TGTGCCAGTAGTTTACGGACAGGGATCCCCGGAAACACCATATATTTT. Translation: CASSLRTGIPGNTIYF.

The table lists this clone with many counts. Other DNA variants within this sample encode the same CDR3. The gene calls are TRBV7-8 and TRBJ1-1, with TRBD1 matching 8 bases. Trimming took 5 bases from V and 7 from J; bases not matched to a gene: 6. Germline-derived CDR1 and CDR2 are SGHVS and FQNEAQ. The CDR3 has 13 amino acids. This CDR3 reads CASSRDRLIEAFF. CDR3 in DNA: TGTGCCAGCAGCCGGGACAGGCTGATTGAAGCTTTCTTT. The variable domain in full, completed from reference TRBV7-8 and TRBJ1-1, reads GAGVSQSPRYKVAKRGQDVALRCDPISGHVSLFWYQQALGQGPEFLTYFQNEAQLDKSGLPSDRFFAERPEGSVSTLKIQRTQQEDSAVYLCASSRDRLIEAFFGQGTRLTVV.